This TCR beta chain was sequenced for a study of cytomegalovirus exposure and HLA in healthy donors. This clone was counted only a few times. Its antigen remains unknown. Study-wide results and limits: Reported findings show TCR beta sequences accurately forecast HLA-A and HLA-B alleles in most subjects. Associated with HLA alleles at 0.05 false discovery rate in a later analysis were 16,951 TCR beta sequences. Later analysis suggested links between common viral pathogens and several top significant clusters.

After removal of 4 bases from V and 3 bases from J, the junction contained 7 bases not matched to a gene. CDR3 length equals 15 residues. Germline lookup yields CDR1 SGHDT and CDR2 YYEEEE. The PCR made use of 60 Vbeta and 13 Jbeta primers. The protocol was immunoSEQ multiplex PCR, while the TCRdb copy is restricted to in-frame clones and leaves out a portion. In the table there are over 50,000 clones, around 80% of which are singletons. The sample consisted of PBMCs. This sequence was found in a man aged 45-60 years in good health and CMV-seropositive. V usage is TRBV5-6 and J usage is TRBJ2-1; 7 bases match TRBD1. The CDR3 DNA sequence: TGTGCCAGCAGCCTTGGACAGGTCAGCTACAATGAGCAGTTCTTC. It yields the protein CASSLGQVSYNEQFF.